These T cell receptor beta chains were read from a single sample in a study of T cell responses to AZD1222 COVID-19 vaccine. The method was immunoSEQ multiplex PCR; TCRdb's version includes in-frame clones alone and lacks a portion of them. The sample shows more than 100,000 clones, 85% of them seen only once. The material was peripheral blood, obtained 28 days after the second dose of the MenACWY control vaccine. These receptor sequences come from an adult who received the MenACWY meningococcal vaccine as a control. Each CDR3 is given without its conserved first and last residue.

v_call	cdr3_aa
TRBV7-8	ASSRRSRWELSYNEQF
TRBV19	ASSRRGPPPYGYT
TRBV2	ASSERSSGGWGEQF
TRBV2	ASSSVGLGEKLF
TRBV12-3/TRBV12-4	ASAFQGGSPLH
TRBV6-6	ASSYQTGTAF
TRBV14	ASSQKHGISRMGNEQF
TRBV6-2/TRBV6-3	ASSSPLGRGNQPQH
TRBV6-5	ASSPRGENTEAF
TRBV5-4	ASSRLRQGDTGELF
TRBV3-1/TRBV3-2	ASSQGQGLSEQY
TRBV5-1	ASSQMGDSYNEQF
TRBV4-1	ASSQPQGNNEQF
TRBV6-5	ASRVEDREYGYT
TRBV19	ASSIGGGHRELF
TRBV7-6	ASSPLPPQGSSTDTQY
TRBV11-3	ASSLGRDNSPLH
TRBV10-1	ASSESIKTEAF
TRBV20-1	SASRQGVGNTIY
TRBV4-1	ASSQGAGLANSPLH
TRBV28	ASSLGGSETLGGYT
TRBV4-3	ASSLGPGNYGYT
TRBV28	ASRYTGTANTEAF
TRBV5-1	ASSSDPNLNEKLF
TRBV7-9	ASSLRLAEETQY
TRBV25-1	ASSERLNTGELF
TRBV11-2	ASSSTAIYNEQF
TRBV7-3	ASSPGGAGNSYEQY
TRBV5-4	ASSLDSLGELF
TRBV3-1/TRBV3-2	ASSQESGQGADTQY
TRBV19	ASSSGQTSTDTQY
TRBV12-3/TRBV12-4	ASSFYTGMAF
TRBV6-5	ASSYKGQGSGNTIY
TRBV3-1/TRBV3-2	ASSPHTGAPSTDTQY
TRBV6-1	ASSEVGMTYGYT
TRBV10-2	ASSEPGQGVETQY
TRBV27	ASSPNLGSSPLH
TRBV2	ASSTGLAGQGEQF
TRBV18	LCSGGKSYGYT
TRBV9	ASSSRRGGGTEAF
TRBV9	ASSVRLAANTGELF
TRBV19	ASSIDLQPGGYT
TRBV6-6	ASSPGTGKGGNYGYT
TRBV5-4	ASSSWKALNTEAF
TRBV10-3	AISEAQRNQPQH